Listed here are 21 T cell receptor beta chains from one sample, sequenced in a study of T cells in Graves' hyperthyroidism and ophthalmopathy. Regions amplified from RNA transcripts were the TCR beta CDR3 regions. Primed by the HTBI set, a first-round RT-PCR was run on the TCR CDR3. TCRdb reprocessed the multiplex PCR reads via MiXCR and lists one record per CDR3 protein. The profile shows around 300,000 distinct CDR3 sequences, around 20% of them singletons. The sample taken for sequencing was blood. The receptors were sampled from a man aged 30 to 39 with Graves' ophthalmopathy.

This clonotype was recorded many times. The J gene is TRBJ2-1, the V gene TRBV5-1, with D perhaps matching TRBD1 (5 bases). The CDR3 spans 14 residues. V dropped 3 bases and J dropped 8 bases, with 15 bases sitting between them. The germline CDR1 and CDR2 sequences are SGHRS and YFSETQ. The CDR3 nucleotides are TGCGCCAGCAGCTGGGGCCCTAAAAGTCATGAGCAGTTCTTC. Amino acids: CASSWGPKSHEQFF.

This clonotype was detected ten times or more. This rearrangement joins TRBV20-1 to TRBJ2-1; TRBD2 agrees at 8 bases. The CDR3 spans 13 residues. After removal of 5 bases from V and 6 bases from J, the junction contained 6 bases not matched to a gene. Germline V gene lookup returns CDR1 DFQATT and CDR2 SNEGSKA (reference sequence). Here the CDR3 DNA reads TGCAGTGCTCGGAGCGGGAGAGTCAATGAGCAGTTCTTC. Its protein is CSARSGRVNEQFF.

Only a few counts were recorded for this clonotype. The chain is built from TRBV15 and TRBJ2-1; 7 bases fit TRBD2. Germline V CDR1 and CDR2: LNHNV, YYDKDF (reference sequence). This CDR3 has 15 amino acids. The J segment lost 4 bases and the V segment lost 0 bases, leaving 3 bases of the junction unmatched. CDR3 DNA sequence: TGTGCCACCAGCAGAGAACCGGGGGGTTACAATGAGCAGTTCTTC. It is translated as CATSREPGGYNEQFF.

There are a few counts of this clonotype. The V gene is TRBV11-1, the J gene TRBJ2-1, with TRBD2 identical over 9 bases. Germline CDR1 is SGHAT and CDR2 is FQDESV (reference sequence). Unmatched junction bases numbered 7, after V lost 3 bases and J lost 7 bases. The CDR3 runs to 15 residues. CDR3 protein: CASSFGTSWGNEQFF. CDR3 sequence (DNA): TGTGCCAGCAGCTTCGGGACTAGCTGGGGGAATGAGCAGTTCTTC. Variable domain in full (rest from reference TRBV11-1 and TRBJ2-1): EAEVAQSPRYKITEKSQAVAFWCDPISGHATLYWYRQILGQGPELLVQFQDESVVDDSQLPKDRFSAERLKGVDSTLKIQPAELGDSAMYLCASSFGTSWGNEQFFGPGTRLTVL.

V and J are TRBV19 and TRBJ2-1; TRBD2 agrees at 11 bases. The ends lost 10 bases at V and 9 bases at J; junction bases unmatched: 11. The CDR3 totals 14 residues. Per germline, CDR1 LNHDA and CDR2 SQIVND (reference sequence). CDR3 protein: CATKVAGGNTEQFF. The CDR3, as DNA: TGTGCCACTAAAGTAGCGGGAGGGAACACTGAGCAGTTCTTC.

The chain combines TRBV13 with TRBJ2-1; TRBD2 aligns across 14 bases. Germline CDR1 reads PRHDT; CDR2 reads FYEKMQ (reference sequence). Losses at the gene ends were 6 bases for V and 8 bases for J; bases not matched to a gene: 9. CDR3 length equals 16 residues. CDR3 sequence (DNA): TGTGCCAGCAGTCCACCGGGACTAGCGGGGGCTGATGAGCAGTTCTTC. Amino acid sequence: CASSPPGLAGADEQFF.

This clonotype has ten or more counts. The chain employs TRBV11-2 and TRBJ2-7, with TRBD2 matching over 8 bases. The V gene end was trimmed by 4 bases and the J gene end by 7 bases; junction bases not matched to a gene: 21. The CDR3 runs to 18 residues. Germline V lookup: CDR1 SGHAT, CDR2 FQNNGV. CDR3 loop: CASSSLPFREGGSWEQYF. The CDR3 nucleotides read TGTGCCAGCAGCTCCCTACCCTTTCGGGAGGGGGGCTCATGGGAGCAGTACTTC.

The sample holds a few counts of this clonotype. This chain uses TRBV28 with TRBJ1-5, with D maybe TRBD1 (5 bases). This CDR3 has 13 residues. V dropped 10 bases and J dropped 4 bases, with 14 bases sitting between them. The germline V gene has CDR1 MDHEN and CDR2 SYDVKM. DNA for the CDR3: TGTGCCATTTGGGGGGGGAGGAATCAGCCCCAGCATTTT. It translates to CAIWGGRNQPQHF.

In its sample, this clonotype was seen a few times. The chain uses TRBV3-1 and TRBJ2-7, with D uncertain. Per the germline V gene, CDR1 is LGHDT and CDR2 is YNNKEL (reference sequence). The V end lost 3 bases, the J end lost 4 bases, and 16 bases lay between the germline ends. There are 15 residues in the CDR3. CDR3 sequence: CASSHRAKTNYEQYF. DNA of the CDR3: TGTGCCAGCAGCCATAGGGCCAAGACGAATTACGAGCAGTACTTC.

The V and J genes are TRBV5-1 and TRBJ1-6, with TRBD1 matching 8 bases. J was trimmed by 4 bases and V by 0 bases; bases with no gene match: 3. The CDR3 loop spans 16 amino acids. Germline V gene sequence: CDR1 SGHRS, CDR2 YFSETQ. DNA of the CDR3: TGCGCCAGCAGCTTGGGGGGACAGGAATATAATTCACCCCTCCACTTT. Translating gives CASSLGGQEYNSPLHF.

The sample holds many counts of this clonotype. The chain recombines TRBV20-1 with TRBJ2-5; D gene ambiguous. The CDR3 runs 12 residues. CDR1 and CDR2 (germline): DFQATT, SNEGSKA (reference sequence). V lost 3 bases and J 4 bases, leaving 9 bases between the germline ends. As DNA, the CDR3 is TGCAGTGCTAGTCCGGCAGTAGAGACCCAGTACTTC. Amino acid sequence: CSASPAVETQYF.

Written as DNA, the CDR3 is TGTGCCACCAGTGACCCGACGGTCGGTCAGCCCCAGCATTTT. Translating it yields CATSDPTVGQPQHF. The chain carries TRBV24-1 and TRBJ1-5; no clear D. CDR1 is KGHDR, CDR2 SFDVKD, per germline. Trimming removed 4 bases at V and 6 bases at J, with 12 bases between. This CDR3 has 14 residues.

This clonotype was counted at least ten times. The chain joins TRBV11-2 to TRBJ2-2; D uncertain. The CDR3 length is 15 residues. Germline CDR1 SGHAT, CDR2 FQNNGV. V shed 0 bases and J shed 4 bases, with 9 bases lying between them. DNA of the CDR3: TGTGCCAGCAGCTTAGAGCGCAGTTTCACCGGGGAGCTGTTTTTT. Translating it yields CASSLERSFTGELFF.

With respect to this clonotype: One junction end does not reproduce the germline sequence, and a read error may be involved. The CDR3 reads CTSSQEGKNIQYF. DNA of the CDR3: TGTACCAGCAGCCAAGAGGGCAAAAACATTCAGTACTTC. This chain connects TRBV3-1 to TRBJ2-4; D is perhaps TRBD2 (5 bases). The CDR3 spans 13 residues. CDR1 and CDR2 (germline): LGHDT, YNNKEL (reference sequence).

This clonotype was seen a few times. The CDR3 DNA sequence: TGTGCCACCCGAAAACCAGGGACTATCAGCTGTAGGTATGGCTACACCTTC. The encoded protein is CATRKPGTISCRYGYTF. This sequence joins TRBV24-1 and TRBJ1-2; TRBD1 might be the D (5 bases). This CDR3 is built from 17 residues. Trimming shortened V by 9 bases and J by 5 bases, and 27 bases separated the two germline ends. Germline V lookup: CDR1 KGHDR, CDR2 SFDVKD.

The chain links TRBV6-1 to TRBJ2-7; D is undetermined. Germline CDR1 reads MNHNS; CDR2 reads SASEGT. V was trimmed by 6 bases and J by 6 bases, leaving 24 bases between them. This CDR3 is 16 amino acids long. The CDR3 sequence is CASSLSLHSRASEQYF. The CDR3 DNA reads TGTGCCAGCAGCCTCTCCCTCCACTCCCGGGCCTCCGAGCAGTACTTC.

This clonotype was recorded at least ten times. This chain joins TRBV24-1 and TRBJ2-1; a weak D match, TRBD1 (6 bases). This CDR3 spans 17 amino acids. Germline values: CDR1 KGHDR, CDR2 SFDVKD. Between the trimmed V and J ends, which lost 2 bases and 0 bases, there was a span of 13 bases. This chain's CDR3 is CATSDSQGQSSYNEQFF. CDR3 DNA: TGTGCCACCAGTGATTCCCAAGGACAGAGCTCCTACAATGAGCAGTTCTTC.

In its sample, this clonotype was seen a few times. V usage is TRBV19 and J usage is TRBJ1-1, with 8 positions matching TRBD1. V was pared by 5 bases and J by 8 bases, with 10 bases of the junction left unmatched. This CDR3 is 14 amino acids long. Germline-derived CDR1 and CDR2 are LNHDA and SQIVND (reference sequence). CDR3 sequence reads: CASSVIGQGVEAFF. CDR3 nucleotides: TGTGCCAGTAGTGTGATCGGACAGGGCGTAGAAGCTTTCTTT. The full variable domain, in which reference TRBV19 and TRBJ1-1 provide the parts outside the CDR3, is DGGITQSPKYLFRKEGQNVTLSCEQNLNHDAMYWYRQDPGQGLRLIYYSQIVNDFQKGDIAEGYSVSREKKESFPLTVTSAQKNPTAFYLCASSVIGQGVEAFFGQGTRLTVV.

This clonotype was counted many times. The rearrangement joins TRBV2 to TRBJ1-5; D unresolved. The germline gives CDR1 SNHLY, CDR2 FYNNEI. CDR3 length equals 14 residues. The V end lost 5 bases, the J end lost 1 base, and 9 bases lay between the germline ends. The CDR3 region is CASSTMGSNQPQHF. The CDR3 DNA reads TGTGCCAGCAGTACCATGGGGAGCAATCAGCCCCAGCATTTT. The entire variable domain, with the rest obtained from reference TRBV2 and TRBJ1-5, is as follows: EPEVTQTPSHQVTQMGQEVILRCVPISNHLYFYWYRQILGQKVEFLVSFYNNEISEKSEIFDDQFSVERPDGSNFTLKIRSTKLEDSAMYFCASSTMGSNQPQHFGDGTRLSIL.

Ten or more counts support this clonotype. The chain couples TRBV6-1 to TRBJ2-3; 8 bases align to TRBD2. V was pared by 6 bases and J by 1 base, with 6 bases of the junction left unmatched. Germline CDR1 and CDR2: MNHNS and SASEGT. The CDR3 totals 15 residues. DNA of the CDR3: TGTGCCAGCAGCCGCCGGCGGGAGGGCACAGATACGCAGTATTTT. Residues: CASSRRREGTDTQYF.

This clonotype was counted ten times or more. The chain recombines TRBV20-1 with TRBJ2-1; TRBD2 might be the D (5 bases). The CDR3 has 16 amino acids. CDR1 and CDR2 (germline): DFQATT, SNEGSKA (reference sequence). The germline V and J ends were trimmed by 4 bases and 8 bases, with 24 bases remaining between them. In DNA form, the CDR3 reads TGCAGTGCTATGGGGTGGGAGATATCTCTTTTGGATGAGCAGTTCTTC. Its protein is CSAMGWEISLLDEQFF.